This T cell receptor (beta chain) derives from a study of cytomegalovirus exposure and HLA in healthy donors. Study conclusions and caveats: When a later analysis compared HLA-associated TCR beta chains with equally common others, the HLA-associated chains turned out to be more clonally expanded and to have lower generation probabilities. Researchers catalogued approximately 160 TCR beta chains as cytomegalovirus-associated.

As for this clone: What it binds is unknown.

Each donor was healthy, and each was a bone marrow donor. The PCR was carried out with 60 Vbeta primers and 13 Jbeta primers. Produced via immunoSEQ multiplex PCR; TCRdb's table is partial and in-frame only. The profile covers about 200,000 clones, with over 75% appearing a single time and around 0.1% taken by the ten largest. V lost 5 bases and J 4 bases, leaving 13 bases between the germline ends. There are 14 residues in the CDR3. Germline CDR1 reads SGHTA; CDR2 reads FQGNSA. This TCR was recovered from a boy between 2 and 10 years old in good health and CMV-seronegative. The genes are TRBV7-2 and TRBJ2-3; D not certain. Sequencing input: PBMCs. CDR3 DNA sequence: TGTGCCAGCAGCCACCAAAGGAGCCCAGATACGCAGTATTTT. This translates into CASSHQRSPDTQYF.